This TCR beta chain came from a study of blood T cell repertoires in COVID-19. About the study: Samples of COVID-19 (acute and convalescent) were obtained from the United States, Italy and Spain. From T cells, B-cell-depleted T cells, or PBMCs came the material, which was cDNA or gDNA.

The germline V gene has CDR1 KGHSH and CDR2 LQKENI. The CDR3 contains 14 residues. V lost 4 bases to trimming and J lost 1 base, with 10 bases between them. In the source study's methods: Researchers report that nucleated cell counts were estimated from reference gene primer amplification. Clones were sequenced by immunoSEQ multiplex PCR, and TCRdb holds only the in-frame ones, with some missing. V and J calls and clone size are as listed in that table; D and trimming were resolved from the DNA. The table has about 240,000 clones, 70% to 85% seen once; the top ten hold roughly a tenth. The chain combines TRBV18 with TRBJ1-2, with D possibly TRBD1 on 5 matching bases. This clonotype originated in an elderly woman with acute or convalescent COVID-19. The sequenced sample was peripheral blood. The CDR3 coding sequence is TGTGCCAGCTCACTGGGGCCAAGTAACTATGGCTACACCTTC. It encodes CASSLGPSNYGYTF.